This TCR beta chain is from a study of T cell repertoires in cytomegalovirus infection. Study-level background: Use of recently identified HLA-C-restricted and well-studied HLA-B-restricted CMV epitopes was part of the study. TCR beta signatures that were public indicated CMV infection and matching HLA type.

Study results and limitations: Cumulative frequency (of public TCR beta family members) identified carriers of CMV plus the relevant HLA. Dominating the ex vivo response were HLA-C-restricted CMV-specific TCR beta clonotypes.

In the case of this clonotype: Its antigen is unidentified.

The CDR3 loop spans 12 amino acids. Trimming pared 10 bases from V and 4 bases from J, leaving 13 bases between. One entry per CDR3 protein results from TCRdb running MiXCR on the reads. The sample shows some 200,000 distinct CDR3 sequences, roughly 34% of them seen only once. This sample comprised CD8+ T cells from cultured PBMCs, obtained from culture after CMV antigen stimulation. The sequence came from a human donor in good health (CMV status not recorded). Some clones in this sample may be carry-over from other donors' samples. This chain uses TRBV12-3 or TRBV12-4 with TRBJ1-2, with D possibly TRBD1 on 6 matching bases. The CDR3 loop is CATHRVGYGYTF. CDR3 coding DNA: TGTGCCACCCACAGGGTCGGCTATGGCTACACCTTC.